Listed below are T cell receptor beta chains from one sample, sequenced in a study of cytomegalovirus exposure and HLA in healthy donors. Some clones are missing from TCRdb's copy, which holds only in-frame ones; the method was immunoSEQ multiplex PCR. The sample has 90,000 to 140,000 clones; approximately 12% are singletons. The sample consisted of PBMCs. Every receptor here comes from a man between 40 and 49 years old in good health and CMV-seropositive. Each CDR3 is given with its conserved first and last residue. Each record gives: clone size, V gene, J gene, D gene, CDR3 protein, CDR3 DNA. The D gene is left open where the match is weak. Rows may omit the clone size; those that give it use once, few, many or a size class.

few	TRBV30	TRBJ2-1	.	CAWSSRGSFSNEQFF	TGTGCCTGGAGTAGTAGGGGCTCTTTCTCCAATGAGCAGTTCTTC
few	TRBV2	TRBJ2-7	.	CASGGEQYF	TGTGCCAGCGGCGGCGAGCAGTACTTC
few	TRBV5-1	TRBJ2-7	TRBD2	CASSLLGGTSGSLGEQYF	TGCGCCAGCAGCTTGTTGGGTGGGACTAGCGGGAGTCTTGGCGAGCAGTACTTC
.	TRBV5-6	TRBJ1-2	TRBD1	CASSLGAGGMDYGYTF	TGTGCCAGCAGCTTGGGGGCAGGGGGCATGGACTATGGCTACACCTTC
.	TRBV29-1	TRBJ2-7	TRBD1	CSVRQGYYEQYF	TGCAGCGTCCGACAGGGTTACTACGAGCAGTACTTC
.	TRBV6-6	TRBJ1-1	.	CASSYDGGMGTEAFF	TGTGCCAGCAGTTACGATGGAGGGATGGGCACTGAAGCTTTCTTT
few	TRBV4-1	TRBJ1-1	TRBD1	CASSQGQGADTEAFF	TGCGCCAGCAGCCAAGGACAGGGGGCCGACACTGAAGCTTTCTTT
few	TRBV18	TRBJ1-1	.	CASSYRELGNTEAFF	TGTGCCAGCTCATACAGGGAGCTGGGAAACACTGAAGCTTTCTTT
few	TRBV27	TRBJ2-7	.	CASSYSRGSYEQYF	TGTGCCAGCAGTTACTCGCGAGGTTCCTACGAGCAGTACTTC
.	TRBV18	TRBJ1-5	.	CASSPPLAGGIQPQHF	TGTGCCAGCTCACCACCGCTGGCAGGCGGGATTCAGCCCCAGCATTTT